This entry describes one T cell receptor (beta chain). Its antigen remains unknown. This entry belongs to a study of cytomegalovirus exposure and HLA in healthy donors. Study-level findings and limits: When the data were analyzed later, several of the most significant clusters appeared to be linked to common viral pathogens. A later analysis, which compared TCR beta chains of equal frequency, found the HLA-associated ones more clonally expanded.

The PCR was carried out with 60 Vbeta primers and 13 Jbeta primers. Sequenced by immunoSEQ multiplex PCR; TCRdb stores in-frame clones only, minus some. The sample shows fewer than 110,000 clones, over 70% of them seen only once. This CDR3 has 17 amino acids. Looked up from germline, CDR1 is MRHNA and CDR2 is SNTAGT. V was trimmed by 3 bases and J by 5 bases, leaving 20 bases between them. The source is a man between 50 and 59 years old in good health and CMV-seronegative. The chain is built from TRBV6-4 and TRBJ1-3; no reliable D call. Sequencing was done on a sample of PBMCs. The CDR3 is CASSESERESMRNTIYF. In DNA form, the CDR3 reads TGTGCCAGCAGTGAGTCAGAACGGGAATCTATGAGAAACACCATATATTTT.